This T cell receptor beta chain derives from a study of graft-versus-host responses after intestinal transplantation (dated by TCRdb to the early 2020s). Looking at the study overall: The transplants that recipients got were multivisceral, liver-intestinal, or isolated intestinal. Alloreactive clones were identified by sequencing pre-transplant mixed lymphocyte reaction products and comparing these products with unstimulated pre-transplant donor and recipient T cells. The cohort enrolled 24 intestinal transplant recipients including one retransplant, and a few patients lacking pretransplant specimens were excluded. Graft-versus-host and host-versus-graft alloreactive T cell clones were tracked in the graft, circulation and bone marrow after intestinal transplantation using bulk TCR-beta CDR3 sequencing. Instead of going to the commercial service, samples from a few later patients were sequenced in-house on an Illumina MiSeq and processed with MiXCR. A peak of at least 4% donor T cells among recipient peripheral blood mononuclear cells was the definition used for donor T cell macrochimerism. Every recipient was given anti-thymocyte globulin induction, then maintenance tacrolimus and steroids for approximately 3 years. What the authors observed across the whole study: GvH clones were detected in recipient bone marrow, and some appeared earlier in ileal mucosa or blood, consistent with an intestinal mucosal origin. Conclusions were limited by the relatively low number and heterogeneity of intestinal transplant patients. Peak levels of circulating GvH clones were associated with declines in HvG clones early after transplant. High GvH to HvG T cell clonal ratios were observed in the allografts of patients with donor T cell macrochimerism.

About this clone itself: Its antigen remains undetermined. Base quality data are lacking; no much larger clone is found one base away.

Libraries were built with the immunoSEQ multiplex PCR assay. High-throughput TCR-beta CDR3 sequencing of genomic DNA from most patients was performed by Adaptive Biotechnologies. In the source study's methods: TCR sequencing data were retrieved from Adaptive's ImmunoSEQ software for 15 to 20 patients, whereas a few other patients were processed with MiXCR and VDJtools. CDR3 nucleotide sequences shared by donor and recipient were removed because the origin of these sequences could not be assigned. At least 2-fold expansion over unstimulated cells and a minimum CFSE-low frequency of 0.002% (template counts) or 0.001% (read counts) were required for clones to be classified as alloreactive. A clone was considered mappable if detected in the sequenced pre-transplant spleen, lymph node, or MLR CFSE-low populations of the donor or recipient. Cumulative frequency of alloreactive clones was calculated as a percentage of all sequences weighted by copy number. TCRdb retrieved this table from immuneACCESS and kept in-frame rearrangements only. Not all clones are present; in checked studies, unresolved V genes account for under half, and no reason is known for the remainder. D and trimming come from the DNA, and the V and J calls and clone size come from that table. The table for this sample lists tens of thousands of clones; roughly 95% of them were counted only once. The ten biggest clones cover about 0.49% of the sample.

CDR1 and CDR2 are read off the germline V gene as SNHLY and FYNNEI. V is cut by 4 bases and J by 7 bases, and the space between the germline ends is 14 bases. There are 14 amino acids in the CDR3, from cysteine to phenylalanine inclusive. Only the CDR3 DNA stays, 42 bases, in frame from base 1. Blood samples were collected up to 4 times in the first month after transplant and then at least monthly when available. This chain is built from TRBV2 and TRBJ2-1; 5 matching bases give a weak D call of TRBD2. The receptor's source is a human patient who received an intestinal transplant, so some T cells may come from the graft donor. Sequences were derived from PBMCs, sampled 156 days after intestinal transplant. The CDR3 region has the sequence CASSVGGSGNEQFF. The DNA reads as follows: TGTGCCAGCAGTGTTGGTGGGAGTGGGAATGAGCAGTTCTTC. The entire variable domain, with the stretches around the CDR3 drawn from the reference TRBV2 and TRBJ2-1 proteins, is EPEVTQTPSHQVTQMGQEVILRCVPISNHLYFYWYRQILGQKVEFLVSFYNNEISEKSEIFDDQFSVERPDGSNFTLKIRSTKLEDSAMYFCASSVGGSGNEQFFGPGTRLTVL.